Detailed here is one T cell receptor (beta chain). Its antigen is undetermined. These data are taken from a study of identical twins. With template switching, a universal primer site was added, and the cDNA carried unique molecular identifiers. TCRdb reprocessed the 5' RACE reads with MiXCR, giving one entry per CDR3 protein. The table has a few hundred thousand distinct CDR3 sequences, more than 9% seen once. Only healthy Caucasians were enrolled as donors. Germline CDR1 is SQVTM and CDR2 is ANQGSEA. Trimming removed 3 bases from V and 7 bases from J, with 9 bases in between. CDR3 length: 11 amino acids. Study-wide results and caveats: The study drew conclusions from cross-sectional statistical analysis, not from following the same donors. Surplus twin overlap in beta out-of-frame sequences was less pronounced.

The same sample was also used in a study of yellow fever vaccine responses in identical twins.

This chain joins TRBV29-1 and TRBJ1-2; TRBD1 is a possible D gene (5 bases). The receptor's source is a woman under 30 in good health. The specimen was PBMCs. CDR3 bases: TGCAGCGTTGACAGGGTCTTTGGCTACACCTTC. Residues: CSVDRVFGYTF. The complete variable domain, with remaining parts taken from reference TRBV29-1 and TRBJ1-2, reads SAVISQKPSRDICQRGTSLTIQCQVDSQVTMMFWYRQQPGQSLTLIATANQGSEATYESGFVIDKFPISRPNLTFSTLTVSNMSPEDSSIYLCSVDRVFGYTFGSGTRLTVV.